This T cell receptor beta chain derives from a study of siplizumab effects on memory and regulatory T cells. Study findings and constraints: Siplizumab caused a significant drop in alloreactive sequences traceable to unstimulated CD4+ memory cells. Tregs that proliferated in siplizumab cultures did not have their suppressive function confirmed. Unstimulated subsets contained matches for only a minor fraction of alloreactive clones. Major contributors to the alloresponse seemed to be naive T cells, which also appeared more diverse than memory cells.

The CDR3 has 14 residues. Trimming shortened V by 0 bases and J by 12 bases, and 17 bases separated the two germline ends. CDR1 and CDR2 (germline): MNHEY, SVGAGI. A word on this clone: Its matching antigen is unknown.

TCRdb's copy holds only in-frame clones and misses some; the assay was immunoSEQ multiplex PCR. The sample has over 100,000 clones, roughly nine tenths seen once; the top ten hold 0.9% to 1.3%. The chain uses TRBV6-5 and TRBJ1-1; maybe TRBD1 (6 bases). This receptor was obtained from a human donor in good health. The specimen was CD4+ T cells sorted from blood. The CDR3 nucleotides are TGTGCCAGCAGTTACTCGGGGTCAGGGGCACGCACTTTCTTT. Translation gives CASSYSGSGARTFF.